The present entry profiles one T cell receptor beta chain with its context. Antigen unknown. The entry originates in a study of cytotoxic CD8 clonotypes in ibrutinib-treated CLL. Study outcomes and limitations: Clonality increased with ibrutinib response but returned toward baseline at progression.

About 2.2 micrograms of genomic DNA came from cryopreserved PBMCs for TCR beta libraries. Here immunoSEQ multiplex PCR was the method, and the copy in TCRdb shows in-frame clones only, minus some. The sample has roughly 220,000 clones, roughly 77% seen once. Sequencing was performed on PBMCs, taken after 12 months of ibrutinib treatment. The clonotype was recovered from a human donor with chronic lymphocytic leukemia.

The CDR3 region has the DNA TGTGCCAGTCGTCCGGGACAGGGTTTCTATGGCTACACCTTC. Encoded protein: CASRPGQGFYGYTF. V gene TRBV28 combines with J gene TRBJ1-2; 9 nucleotides align to TRBD1. The CDR3 covers 14 residues. The germline gives CDR1 MDHEN, CDR2 SYDVKM. Trimming took 9 bases from V and 4 from J; bases not matched to a gene: 9.